Listed here are 17 T cell receptor beta chains from one sample, sequenced in a study of cytomegalovirus exposure and HLA in healthy donors. With 60 Vbeta and 13 Jbeta primers, the PCR was carried out. Only in-frame clones appear in the TCRdb table, and some are missing; sequencing was by immunoSEQ multiplex PCR. Among 170,000 or so clones, 70% to 85% were seen once, and the ten largest hold around 5%. Sequences were obtained from PBMCs. Receptor source: a young man in good health and CMV-seronegative.

Note on this clone: An end of the junction does not agree with germline; a read error may underlie this. V gene TRBV4-1 combines with J gene TRBJ2-7; TRBD2 agrees at 8 bases. CDR3 length equals 15 residues. Germline V gene lookup returns CDR1 MGHRA and CDR2 YSYEKL. The CDR3 DNA sequence: TGCGCCAGCACCCAAACCGGGACTAGCTCCTACGAGCAGTACTTC. Translation: CASTQTGTSSYEQYF.

This clone appeared a few times. The J gene is TRBJ1-4, the V gene TRBV9; 7 bases are a match to TRBD1. V lost 3 bases and J lost 10; bases outside the gene matches: 9. This CDR3 is built from 14 residues. Germline V lookup: CDR1 SGDLS, CDR2 YYNGEE. The CDR3 DNA reads TGTGCCAGCAGCGCACAGGGGTCTCCTGGAAAACTGTTTTTT. It yields the protein CASSAQGSPGKLFF.

The chain uses TRBV28 and TRBJ2-3; the match to TRBD2 covers 16 bases. This CDR3 has 17 amino acids. Per the germline V gene, CDR1 is MDHEN and CDR2 is SYDVKM. After removal of 4 bases from V and 4 bases from J, the junction contained 5 bases not matched to a gene. CDR3 loop: CASSSSGTSGGADTQYF. The CDR3 DNA reads as TGTGCCAGCAGTTCCTCCGGGACTAGCGGGGGGGCAGATACGCAGTATTTT.

This chain connects TRBV5-1 to TRBJ1-5, with D possibly being TRBD1 (6 bases). CDR1 and CDR2 from the germline V gene are SGHRS and YFSETQ. Trimming pared 0 bases from V and 6 bases from J, leaving 13 bases between. This CDR3 has 15 residues. For the CDR3, the DNA is TGCGCCAGCAGCTTGGGAGCAGGGGAAAGTCAGCCCCAGCATTTT. It encodes CASSLGAGESQPQHF. Supplemented by reference TRBV5-1 and TRBJ1-5, the full variable domain reads KAGVTQTPRYLIKTRGQQVTLSCSPISGHRSVSWYQQTPGQGLQFLFEYFSETQRNKGNFPGRFSGRQFSNSRSEMNVSTLELGDSALYLCASSLGAGESQPQHFGDGTRLSIL.

V usage is TRBV2 and J usage is TRBJ1-1, with D possibly TRBD1 on 5 matching bases. The V end lost 2 bases, the J end lost 1 base, and 5 bases lay between the germline ends. The CDR3 is 13 residues long. CDR1 and CDR2 (germline): SNHLY, FYNNEI. The CDR3 protein is CASSEQGNTEAFF. CDR3 nucleotide sequence: TGTGCCAGCAGTGAACAGGGGAACACTGAAGCTTTCTTT.

The chain links TRBV5-8 to TRBJ1-1; tentative D call: TRBD1 (5 bases). The CDR3 loop spans 10 amino acids. Germline loops: CDR1 SGHTS, CDR2 YDEGEE. Trimming removed 5 bases at V and 10 bases at J, with 9 bases between. This CDR3 is CASRRGGAFF. DNA for the CDR3: TGTGCCAGCAGGCGGGGGGGAGCTTTCTTT.

The rearrangement uses TRBV25-1 and TRBJ1-4; D gene ambiguous. The CDR3 has 14 residues. V shed 3 bases and J shed 4 bases, with 9 bases lying between them. Germline-derived CDR1 and CDR2 are MGHDK and SYGVNS. The CDR3, as DNA: TGTGCCAGCAGTGACCGGGTCCTTAATGAAAAACTGTTTTTT. Protein: CASSDRVLNEKLFF.

V gene TRBV19 combines with J gene TRBJ1-5; 9 bases are a match to TRBD1. Losses at the gene ends were 6 bases for V and 0 bases for J; bases not matched to a gene: 12. The length of the CDR3 is 18 residues. Germline V gene lookup returns CDR1 LNHDA and CDR2 SQIVND (reference sequence). CDR3: CASRGPGQGYPSNQPQHF. The CDR3 DNA sequence: TGTGCCAGTAGGGGTCCGGGACAGGGTTATCCTAGCAATCAGCCCCAGCATTTT.

About this clone itself: At one boundary the junction diverges from the germline segment, which might be a read error. V gene TRBV10-3 combines with J gene TRBJ2-1; 12 nucleotides match TRBD2. Germline V lookup: CDR1 ENHRY, CDR2 SYGVKD. The CDR3 is 16 amino acids. This chain's CDR3 is CASSEASGGAYNEQFF. DNA of the CDR3: TGTGCCAGCAGTGAAGCTAGCGGGGGGGCCTACAATGAGCAGTTCTTC.

The V gene is TRBV5-4, the J gene TRBJ2-1, with unresolved D. Trimming shortened V by 4 bases and J by 0 bases, and 14 bases separated the two germline ends. The CDR3 extends over 16 amino acids. Germline V CDR1 and CDR2: SGHNT, YYREEE (reference sequence). Here the CDR3 DNA reads TGTGCCAGCAGCCCCGAGACTTTAACCTCCTACAATGAGCAGTTCTTC. It codes for CASSPETLTSYNEQFF.

The V gene is TRBV7-2, the J gene TRBJ2-7; 11 bases map to TRBD2. The CDR3 is 16 amino acids. Looked up from germline, CDR1 is SGHTA and CDR2 is FQGNSA. V lost 4 bases, J lost 6 bases, and 11 bases stayed unmatched. The CDR3 protein is CASSSPETSGTREQYF. The CDR3 bases are TGTGCCAGCAGCTCCCCCGAGACTAGCGGGACTCGCGAGCAGTACTTC. Full variable domain (missing parts from reference TRBV7-2 and TRBJ2-7): GAGVSQSPSNKVTEKGKDVELRCDPISGHTALYWYRQSLGQGLEFLIYFQGNSAPDKSGLPSDRFSAERTGGSVSTLTIQRTQQEDSAVYLCASSSPETSGTREQYFGPGTRLTVT.

The chain recombines TRBV7-2 with TRBJ2-3, with a possible D match to TRBD2 (6 bases). The CDR3 totals 13 residues. With 7 bases removed from V and 4 bases from J, the gap between germline ends came to 12 bases. Germline CDR1 and CDR2: SGHTA and FQGNSA. As DNA, the CDR3 is TGTGCCAGCACCGAGCGGAGGGCAGATACGCAGTATTTT. Its protein is CASTERRADTQYF.

The rearrangement links TRBV15 to TRBJ2-1; 11 bases are shared with TRBD2. The germline gives CDR1 LNHNV, CDR2 YYDKDF (reference sequence). The trim removed 5 bases at V and 6 bases at J, leaving 12 bases unmatched. The CDR3 extends over 17 amino acids. This CDR3 is CATSGSSGTSGLNEQFF. In DNA, the CDR3 is TGTGCCACCAGCGGTAGCTCCGGGACTAGCGGCCTCAATGAGCAGTTCTTC.

The J gene is TRBJ2-7, the V gene TRBV21-1; the table's D gene call, TRBD1, was not cross checked with the DNA. TRBV21-1 is designated a pseudogene. The CDR3 contains 15 residues. CDR3 loop: CASSSGTGRSYEQYF. The CDR3 coding sequence is TGTGCCAGCAGCTCCGGGACAGGACGCTCTTACGAGCAGTACTTC.

The V gene is TRBV7-2, the J gene TRBJ2-5; 7 bases align to TRBD1. This CDR3 has 13 residues. J was trimmed by 5 bases and V by 5 bases; bases with no gene match: 5. Germline assignment: CDR1 SGHTA and CDR2 FQGNSA. CDR3 bases: TGTGCCAGCAGCCGGCGACAGGGTGAGACCCAGTACTTC. Protein product: CASSRRQGETQYF.

The chain joins TRBV5-1 to TRBJ2-2; 11 positions match TRBD1. This CDR3 comprises 16 residues. Germline CDR1 is SGHRS and CDR2 is YFSETQ. Trimming removed 4 bases from V and 3 bases from J; junction bases left unmatched: 5. The chain's CDR3 is CASSIGQGAYTGELFF. The CDR3 DNA reads as TGCGCCAGCAGCATCGGACAGGGGGCTTACACCGGGGAGCTGTTTTTT.

This chain joins TRBV5-1 and TRBJ2-3; a weak D match, TRBD2 (6 bases). CDR1 and CDR2 (germline): SGHRS, YFSETQ. The CDR3 is 17 residues long. V gave up 0 bases and J gave up 4 bases, with 18 bases separating them. This chain's CDR3 is CASSLGGRDGKSDTQYF. The CDR3 DNA reads TGCGCCAGCAGCTTGGGCGGGCGGGACGGGAAATCAGATACGCAGTATTTT.